The sequence of this T cell receptor (beta chain) was determined in a study of molecular identifiers for immune sequencing clone quantification. Study information: Naive CD8 RNA (roughly 18,000 or 92,000 cells) was divided into five aliquots, with four sequenced. Overall study findings and caveats: The study reportedly detected spiked Jurkat TCR RNA from one cell among 1.1 million or so naive cells. Sharing of a barcode by identical TCR molecules could cause highly expanded clone sizes to be underestimated.

The authors gated naive CD8 T cells as CD8+CD4-CCR7+CD45RA+ for sorting. The table lists this clonotype with many counts. Its antigen remains unidentified. TCRdb ran MiXCR on the PCR reads and lists one entry per CDR3 protein. The profile shows about 40,000 distinct CDR3 sequences, 15% to 20% of them singletons. Germline V CDR1 and CDR2: MNHEY, SMNVEV (reference sequence). The CDR3 loop spans 13 amino acids. V shed 6 bases and J shed 3 bases, with 11 bases lying between them. The TCR originated in a human donor in good health. Some libraries in this study had Jurkat cell RNA spiked in. The sample taken for sequencing was naive CD8+ T cells from blood, with Jurkat cell RNA spiked in. As to subset: FACS-sorted CD8+CD4-CCR7+CD45RA+ naive T cells. This sequence joins TRBV27 and TRBJ2-5; the D gene could be TRBD1 or TRBD2 (6 bases each). In DNA form, the CDR3 reads TGTGCCAGCAGACAGGGAGGCGAAGAGACCCAGTACTTC. Translating gives CASRQGGEETQYF.